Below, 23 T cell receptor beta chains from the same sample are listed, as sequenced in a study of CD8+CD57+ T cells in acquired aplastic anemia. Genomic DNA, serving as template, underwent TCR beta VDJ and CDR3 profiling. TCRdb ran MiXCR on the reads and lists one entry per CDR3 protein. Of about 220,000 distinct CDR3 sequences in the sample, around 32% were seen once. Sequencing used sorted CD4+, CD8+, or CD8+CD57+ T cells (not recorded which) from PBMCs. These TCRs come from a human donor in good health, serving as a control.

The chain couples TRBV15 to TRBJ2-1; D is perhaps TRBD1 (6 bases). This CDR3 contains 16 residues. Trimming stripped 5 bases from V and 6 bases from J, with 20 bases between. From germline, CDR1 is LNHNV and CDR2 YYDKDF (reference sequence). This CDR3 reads CATSPTRGRLSNEQFF. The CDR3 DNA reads TGTGCCACCAGCCCCACCAGGGGACGGTTGAGCAATGAGCAGTTCTTC.

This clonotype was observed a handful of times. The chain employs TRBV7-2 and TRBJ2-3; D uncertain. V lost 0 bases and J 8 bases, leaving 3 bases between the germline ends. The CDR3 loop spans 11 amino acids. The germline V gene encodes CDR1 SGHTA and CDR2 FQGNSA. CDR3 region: CASSLASTQYF. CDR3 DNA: TGTGCCAGCAGCTTAGCCTCTACGCAGTATTTT. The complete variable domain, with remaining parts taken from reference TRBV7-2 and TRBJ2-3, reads GAGVSQSPSNKVTEKGKDVELRCDPISGHTALYWYRQSLGQGLEFLIYFQGNSAPDKSGLPSDRFSAERTGGSVSTLTIQRTQQEDSAVYLCASSLASTQYFGPGTRLTVL.

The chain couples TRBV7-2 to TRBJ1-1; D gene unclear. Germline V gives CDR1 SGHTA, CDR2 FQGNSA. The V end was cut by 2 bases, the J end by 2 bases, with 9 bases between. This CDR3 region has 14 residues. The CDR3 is CASSLRELNTEAFF. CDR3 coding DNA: TGTGCCAGCAGCTTAAGAGAGTTAAACACTGAAGCTTTCTTT.

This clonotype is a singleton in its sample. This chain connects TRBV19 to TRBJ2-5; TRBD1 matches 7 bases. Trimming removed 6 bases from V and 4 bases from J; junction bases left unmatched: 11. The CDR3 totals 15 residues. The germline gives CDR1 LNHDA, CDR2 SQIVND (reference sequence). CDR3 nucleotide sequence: TGTGCCAGTAGGACAGGGAAACAAAAGGGAGAGACCCAGTACTTC. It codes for CASRTGKQKGETQYF. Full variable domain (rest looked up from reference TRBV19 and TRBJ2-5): DGGITQSPKYLFRKEGQNVTLSCEQNLNHDAMYWYRQDPGQGLRLIYYSQIVNDFQKGDIAEGYSVSREKKESFPLTVTSAQKNPTAFYLCASRTGKQKGETQYFGPGTRLLVL.

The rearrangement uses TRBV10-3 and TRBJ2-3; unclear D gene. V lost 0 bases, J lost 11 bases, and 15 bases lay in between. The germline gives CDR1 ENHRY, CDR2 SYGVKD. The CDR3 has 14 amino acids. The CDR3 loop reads CAISESASDNEQYF. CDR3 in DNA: TGTGCCATCAGTGAGTCGGCTTCCGACAATGAGCAGTATTTT.

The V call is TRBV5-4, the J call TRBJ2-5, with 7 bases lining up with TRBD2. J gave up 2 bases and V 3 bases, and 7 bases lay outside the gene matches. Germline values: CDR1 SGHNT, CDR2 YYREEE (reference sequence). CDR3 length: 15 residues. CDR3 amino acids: CASSYPGTNQETQYF. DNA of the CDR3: TGTGCCAGCAGCTACCCCGGGACTAATCAAGAGACCCAGTACTTC.

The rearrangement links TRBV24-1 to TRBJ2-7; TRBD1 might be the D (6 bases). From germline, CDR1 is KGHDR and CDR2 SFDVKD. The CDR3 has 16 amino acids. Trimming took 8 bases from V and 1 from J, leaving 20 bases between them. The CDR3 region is CATIAVSGTMSYEQYV. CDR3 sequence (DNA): TGTGCCACCATTGCCGTATCCGGGACAATGTCCTACGAGCAGTACGTC.

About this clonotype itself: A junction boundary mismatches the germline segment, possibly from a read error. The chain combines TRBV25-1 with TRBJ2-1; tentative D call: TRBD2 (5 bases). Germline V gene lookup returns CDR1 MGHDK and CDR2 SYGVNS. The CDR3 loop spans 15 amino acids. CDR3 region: CACSADGVDYNEQFF. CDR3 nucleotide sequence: TGTGCCTGCAGTGCCGACGGGGTAGATTATAATGAGCAGTTCTTC. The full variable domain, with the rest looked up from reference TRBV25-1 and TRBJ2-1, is EADIYQTPRYLVIGTGKKITLECSQTMGHDKMYWYQQDPGMELHLIHYSYGVNSTEKGDLSSESTVSRIRTEHFPLTLESARPSHTSQYLCACSADGVDYNEQFFGPGTRLTVL.

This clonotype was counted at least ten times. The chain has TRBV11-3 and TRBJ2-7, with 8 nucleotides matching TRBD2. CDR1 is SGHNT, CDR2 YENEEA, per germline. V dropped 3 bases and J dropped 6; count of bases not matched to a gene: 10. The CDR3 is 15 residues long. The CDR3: CASSLTGGASGEQYF. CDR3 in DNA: TGTGCCAGCAGCTTGACGGGGGGGGCCAGCGGCGAGCAGTACTTC.

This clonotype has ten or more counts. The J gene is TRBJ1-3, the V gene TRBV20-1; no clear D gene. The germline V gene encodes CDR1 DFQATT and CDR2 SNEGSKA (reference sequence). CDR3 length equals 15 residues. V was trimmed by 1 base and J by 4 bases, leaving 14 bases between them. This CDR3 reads CSARGPLLGGNTIYF. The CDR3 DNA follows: TGCAGTGCTAGAGGCCCGTTGTTGGGAGGAAACACCATATATTTT.

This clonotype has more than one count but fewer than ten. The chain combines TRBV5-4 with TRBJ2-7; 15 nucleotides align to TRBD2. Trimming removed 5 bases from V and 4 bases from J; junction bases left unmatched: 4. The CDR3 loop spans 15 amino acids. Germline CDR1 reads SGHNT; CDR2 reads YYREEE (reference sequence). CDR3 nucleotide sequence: TGTGCCAGCAGAGGGGGACTAGCGGGAGGTTACGAGCAGTACTTC. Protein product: CASRGGLAGGYEQYF.

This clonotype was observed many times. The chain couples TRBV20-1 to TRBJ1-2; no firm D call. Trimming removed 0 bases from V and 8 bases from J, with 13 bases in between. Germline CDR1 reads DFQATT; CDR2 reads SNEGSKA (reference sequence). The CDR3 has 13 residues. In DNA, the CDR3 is TGCAGTGCTAGAGATCTTCCGTCTGAGGGCTACACCTTC. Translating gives CSARDLPSEGYTF.

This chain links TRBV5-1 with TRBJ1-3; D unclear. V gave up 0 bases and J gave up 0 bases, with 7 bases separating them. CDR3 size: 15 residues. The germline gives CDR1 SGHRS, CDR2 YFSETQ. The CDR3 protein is CASSLAQTSGNTIYF. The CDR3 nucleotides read TGCGCCAGCAGCTTGGCACAGACCTCTGGAAACACCATATATTTT.

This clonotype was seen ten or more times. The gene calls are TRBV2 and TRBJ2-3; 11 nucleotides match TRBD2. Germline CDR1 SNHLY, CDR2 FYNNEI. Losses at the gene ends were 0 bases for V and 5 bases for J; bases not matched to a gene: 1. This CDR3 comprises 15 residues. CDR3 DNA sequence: TGTGCCAGCAGTGAAGCCCTAGCGGGAGGAGATACGCAGTATTTT. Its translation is CASSEALAGGDTQYF.

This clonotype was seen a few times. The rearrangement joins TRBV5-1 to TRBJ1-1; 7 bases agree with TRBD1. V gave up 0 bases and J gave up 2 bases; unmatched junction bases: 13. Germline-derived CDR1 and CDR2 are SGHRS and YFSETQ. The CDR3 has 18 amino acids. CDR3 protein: CASSLDAGTVGSNTEAFF. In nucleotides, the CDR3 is TGCGCCAGCAGCTTGGATGCCGGGACAGTTGGGTCAAACACTGAAGCTTTCTTT.

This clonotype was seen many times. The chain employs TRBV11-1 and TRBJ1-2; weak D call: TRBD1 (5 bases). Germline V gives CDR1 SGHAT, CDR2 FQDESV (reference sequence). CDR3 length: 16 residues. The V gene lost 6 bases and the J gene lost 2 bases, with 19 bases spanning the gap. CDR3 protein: CASRPSYQTVNYGYTF. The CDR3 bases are TGTGCCAGCAGACCCAGCTACCAGACAGTCAACTATGGCTACACCTTC. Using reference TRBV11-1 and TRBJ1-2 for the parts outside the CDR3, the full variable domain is EAEVAQSPRYKITEKSQAVAFWCDPISGHATLYWYRQILGQGPELLVQFQDESVVDDSQLPKDRFSAERLKGVDSTLKIQPAELGDSAMYLCASRPSYQTVNYGYTFGSGTRLTVV.

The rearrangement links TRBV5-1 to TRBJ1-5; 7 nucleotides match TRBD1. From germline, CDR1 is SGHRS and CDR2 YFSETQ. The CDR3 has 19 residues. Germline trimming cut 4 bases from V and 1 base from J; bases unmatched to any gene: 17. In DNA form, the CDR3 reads TGCGCCAGCAGCGTTTTCCCGCGTGGGACAGCGGGCAGCAATCAGCCCCAGCATTTT. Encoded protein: CASSVFPRGTAGSNQPQHF.

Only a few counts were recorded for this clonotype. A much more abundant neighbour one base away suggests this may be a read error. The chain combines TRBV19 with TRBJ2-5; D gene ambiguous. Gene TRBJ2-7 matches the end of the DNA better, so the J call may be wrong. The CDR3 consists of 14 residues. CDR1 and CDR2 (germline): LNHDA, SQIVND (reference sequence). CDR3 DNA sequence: TGTGCCAGTAGTATAATCGAAGGGATCGACGAGCAGTACTTC. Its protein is CASSIIEGIDEQYF.

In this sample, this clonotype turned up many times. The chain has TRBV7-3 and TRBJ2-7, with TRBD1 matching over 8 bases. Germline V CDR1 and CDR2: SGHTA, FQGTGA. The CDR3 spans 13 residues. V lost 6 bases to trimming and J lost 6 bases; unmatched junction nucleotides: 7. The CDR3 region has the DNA TGTGCCAGCAGGAAAGACAGGGGCGGCGAGCAGTACTTC. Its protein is CASRKDRGGEQYF.

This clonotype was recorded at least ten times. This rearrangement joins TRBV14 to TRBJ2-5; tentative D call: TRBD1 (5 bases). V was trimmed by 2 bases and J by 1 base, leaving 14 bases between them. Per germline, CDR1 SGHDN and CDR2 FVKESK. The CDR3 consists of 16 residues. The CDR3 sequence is CASSQSRAAVQETQYF. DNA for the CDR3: TGTGCCAGCAGCCAATCCAGGGCGGCCGTCCAAGAGACCCAGTACTTC.

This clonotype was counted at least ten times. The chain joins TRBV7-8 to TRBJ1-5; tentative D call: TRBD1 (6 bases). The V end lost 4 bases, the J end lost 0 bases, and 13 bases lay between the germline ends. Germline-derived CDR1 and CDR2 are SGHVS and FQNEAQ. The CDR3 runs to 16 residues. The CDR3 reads CASSSRGQYSNQPQHF. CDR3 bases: TGTGCCAGCAGCTCACGAGGACAGTATAGCAATCAGCCCCAGCATTTT.

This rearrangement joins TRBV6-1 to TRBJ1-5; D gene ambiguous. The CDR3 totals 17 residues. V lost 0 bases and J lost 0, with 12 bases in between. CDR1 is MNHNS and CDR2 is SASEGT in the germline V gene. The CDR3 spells CASSEALGINSNQPQHF. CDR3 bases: TGTGCCAGCAGTGAAGCTCTGGGGATCAATAGCAATCAGCCCCAGCATTTT.

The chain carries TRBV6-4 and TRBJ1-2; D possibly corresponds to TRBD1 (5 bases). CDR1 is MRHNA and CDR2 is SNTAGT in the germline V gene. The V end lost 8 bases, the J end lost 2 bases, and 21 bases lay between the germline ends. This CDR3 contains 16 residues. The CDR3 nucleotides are TGTGCCAGCTCAGATATGACCGGGACGGCGAACTATGGCTACACCTTC. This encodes CASSDMTGTANYGYTF.